Listed below are T cell receptor beta chains from one sample, sequenced in a study of blood T cell repertoires in COVID-19. Profiling relied on immunoSEQ multiplex PCR, and the TCRdb table lists in-frame clones only, not all of them. The sample lists around 55,000 clones; roughly 87% were seen once. The sequencing input was peripheral blood. Receptor source: a man aged 40-50 years with COVID-19, enrolled during active disease. Each CDR3 is given with its conserved first and last residue. D genes are given only for firm matches. Not every row has a clone size; where given, it reads once, few, many or a size class.

clone_size: .; d_call: .; j_call: TRBJ2-4; v_call: TRBV5-8; cdr3_nt: TGTGCCAGCAGTAGAGGCCAGGGTGGTAAAAACATTCAGTACTTC; cdr3_aa: CASSRGQGGKNIQYF
clone_size: large; d_call: TRBD1; j_call: TRBJ2-7; v_call: TRBV2; cdr3_nt: TGTGCCAGCAGTGACTGGGACAGGCCTAGGTGGGAGCAGTACTTC; cdr3_aa: CASSDWDRPRWEQYF
clone_size: .; d_call: .; j_call: TRBJ1-2; v_call: TRBV28; cdr3_nt: TGTGCCAGCAGTTCCCCGACTGTACCTTCTAACTATGGCTACACCTTC; cdr3_aa: CASSSPTVPSNYGYTF
clone_size: .; d_call: .; j_call: TRBJ1-1; v_call: TRBV20-1; cdr3_nt: TGCAGTGCTAGTGGGGCCATGAACACTGAAGCTTTCTTT; cdr3_aa: CSASGAMNTEAFF
clone_size: .; d_call: TRBD2; j_call: TRBJ2-3; v_call: TRBV28; cdr3_nt: TGTGCCAGCAGTTTACGTAGCGGGGGCTTGGGGGGTGCAGATACGCAGTATTTT; cdr3_aa: CASSLRSGGLGGADTQYF
clone_size: .; d_call: .; j_call: TRBJ2-7; v_call: TRBV7-2; cdr3_nt: TGTGCCAGCAGCTTCGCAGGCTACGAGCAGTACTTC; cdr3_aa: CASSFAGYEQYF
clone_size: .; d_call: .; j_call: TRBJ1-3; v_call: TRBV6-6; cdr3_nt: TGTGCCAGCAGTCGCCTCTCTGGAAACACCATATATTTT; cdr3_aa: CASSRLSGNTIYF
clone_size: once; d_call: TRBD1; j_call: TRBJ1-1; v_call: TRBV11-3; cdr3_nt: TGTGCCAGCAGCTTGCGACAGGGGAAGGCTGAAGCTTTCTTT; cdr3_aa: CASSLRQGKAEAFF
clone_size: .; d_call: TRBD2; j_call: TRBJ2-2; v_call: TRBV5-1; cdr3_nt: TGCGCCAGCAGCTTGCTGGCTAGCGGGAACACCGGGGAGCTGTTTTTT; cdr3_aa: CASSLLASGNTGELFF
clone_size: .; d_call: .; j_call: TRBJ2-5; v_call: TRBV29-1; cdr3_nt: TGCAGCGTTGAAGGGTTCCAGGTAGAGACCCAGTACTTC; cdr3_aa: CSVEGFQVETQYF
clone_size: .; d_call: .; j_call: TRBJ1-2; v_call: TRBV3-1/TRBV3-2; cdr3_nt: TGTGCCAGCAGCCAAGTGAGGGGGATAACGGGCTACACCTTC; cdr3_aa: CASSQVRGITGYTF
clone_size: .; d_call: .; j_call: TRBJ1-3; v_call: TRBV21-1; cdr3_nt: TGTGCCAGCAGCAAAGGGCTCCCCTCTGGAAACACCATATATTTT; cdr3_aa: CASSKGLPSGNTIYF
clone_size: .; d_call: .; j_call: TRBJ2-2; v_call: TRBV5-4; cdr3_nt: TGTGCCAGCAGCTTCGAGGGCCGGGAGAACACCGGGGAGCTGTTTTTT; cdr3_aa: CASSFEGRENTGELFF
clone_size: .; d_call: .; j_call: TRBJ1-6; v_call: TRBV14; cdr3_nt: TGTGCCAGCAGCCACATCGGAGGAAATTCACCCCTCCACTTT; cdr3_aa: CASSHIGGNSPLHF
clone_size: .; d_call: .; j_call: TRBJ1-1; v_call: TRBV6-7; cdr3_nt: TGTGCCAGCAGTCCCCCCCCCGACAGGCTGAACACTGAAGCTTTCTTT; cdr3_aa: CASSPPPDRLNTEAFF
clone_size: .; d_call: TRBD2; j_call: TRBJ2-1; v_call: TRBV3-1/TRBV3-2; cdr3_nt: TGTGCCAGCAGCCTGGGACTAGCGGGATTCAATGAGCAGTTCTTC; cdr3_aa: CASSLGLAGFNEQFF
clone_size: .; d_call: TRBD1; j_call: TRBJ2-1; v_call: TRBV29-1; cdr3_nt: TGCAGCGCCTACAGGGGTTCCAATGAGCAGTTCTTC; cdr3_aa: CSAYRGSNEQFF
clone_size: .; d_call: TRBD1; j_call: TRBJ2-7; v_call: TRBV5-1; cdr3_nt: TGCGCCAACAGCCGATGGGAAACGGGACAGCCACCCTACGAGCAGTACTTC; cdr3_aa: CANSRWETGQPPYEQYF
clone_size: .; d_call: .; j_call: TRBJ2-7; v_call: TRBV15; cdr3_nt: TGTGCCACCAGCAGCAGACAGGGGAGGGAAGAGCAGTACTTC; cdr3_aa: CATSSRQGREEQYF
clone_size: .; d_call: .; j_call: TRBJ2-1; v_call: TRBV19; cdr3_nt: TGTGCCAGTAGTGCTTCTAGCGTTGGTGAGCAGTTCTTC; cdr3_aa: CASSASSVGEQFF
clone_size: .; d_call: TRBD2; j_call: TRBJ2-7; v_call: TRBV10-1; cdr3_nt: TGCGCCAGCAGTGAGTTTCGCGGGAGAGGGCTCGAGCAGTACTTC; cdr3_aa: CASSEFRGRGLEQYF
clone_size: .; d_call: .; j_call: TRBJ1-6; v_call: TRBV4-2; cdr3_nt: TGTGCCAGCAGCCAAGAAGATAGCCGCTATAATTCACCCCTCCACTTT; cdr3_aa: CASSQEDSRYNSPLHF
clone_size: .; d_call: TRBD2; j_call: TRBJ2-3; v_call: TRBV6-2/TRBV6-3; cdr3_nt: TGTGCCAGCAGCCCTCAGCTTGGGGGGGGCACAGATACGCAGTATTTT; cdr3_aa: CASSPQLGGGTDTQYF
clone_size: .; d_call: TRBD1; j_call: TRBJ2-2; v_call: TRBV29-1; cdr3_nt: TGCAGCTCCCGGACAGGGCTCACCGGGGAGCTGTTTTTT; cdr3_aa: CSSRTGLTGELFF
clone_size: .; d_call: .; j_call: TRBJ2-2; v_call: TRBV24-1; cdr3_nt: TGTGCCACCAGTGGGGCTAAGGGGGCGAACACCGGGGAGCTGTTTTTT; cdr3_aa: CATSGAKGANTGELFF
clone_size: .; d_call: TRBD2; j_call: TRBJ2-3; v_call: TRBV11-3; cdr3_nt: TGTGCCAGCAGCTTAGGGACTAGCGGGTCCACAGATACGCAGTATTTT; cdr3_aa: CASSLGTSGSTDTQYF
clone_size: once; d_call: .; j_call: TRBJ1-1; v_call: TRBV29-1; cdr3_nt: TGCAGCGTGCCCGGGACACATAACACTGAAGCTTTCTTT; cdr3_aa: CSVPGTHNTEAFF
clone_size: .; d_call: .; j_call: TRBJ2-6; v_call: TRBV28; cdr3_nt: TGTGCCAGCAGTTCAGGTGCTGCGTCTGGGGCCAACGTCCTGACTTTC; cdr3_aa: CASSSGAASGANVLTF
clone_size: .; d_call: TRBD2; j_call: TRBJ2-1; v_call: TRBV2; cdr3_nt: TGTGCCAGCAGTGAAGGGCGGGGGGGCTCCTACAATGAGCAGTTCTTC; cdr3_aa: CASSEGRGGSYNEQFF
clone_size: .; d_call: .; j_call: TRBJ2-7; v_call: TRBV5-1; cdr3_nt: TGCGCCAGCAGACAGGAGTCCTACGAGCAGTACTTC; cdr3_aa: CASRQESYEQYF